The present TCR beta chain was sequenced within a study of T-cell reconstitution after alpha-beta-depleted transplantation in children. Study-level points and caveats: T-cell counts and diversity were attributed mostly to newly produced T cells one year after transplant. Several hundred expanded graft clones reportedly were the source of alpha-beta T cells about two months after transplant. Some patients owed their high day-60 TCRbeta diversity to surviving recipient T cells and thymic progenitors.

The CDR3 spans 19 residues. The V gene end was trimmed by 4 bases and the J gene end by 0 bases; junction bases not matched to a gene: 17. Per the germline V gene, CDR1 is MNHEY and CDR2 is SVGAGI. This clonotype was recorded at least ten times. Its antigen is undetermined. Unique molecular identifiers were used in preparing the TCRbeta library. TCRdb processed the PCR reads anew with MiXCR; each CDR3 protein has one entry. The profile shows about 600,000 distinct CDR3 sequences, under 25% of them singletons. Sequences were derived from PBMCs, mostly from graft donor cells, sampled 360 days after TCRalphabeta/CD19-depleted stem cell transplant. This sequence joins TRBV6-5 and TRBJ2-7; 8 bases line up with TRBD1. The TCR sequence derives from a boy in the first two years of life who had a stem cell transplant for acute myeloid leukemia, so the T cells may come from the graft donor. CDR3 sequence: CASSWSTEGGQESSYEQYF. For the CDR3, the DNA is TGTGCCAGCAGTTGGAGTACCGAGGGGGGACAGGAAAGCTCCTACGAGCAGTACTTC.